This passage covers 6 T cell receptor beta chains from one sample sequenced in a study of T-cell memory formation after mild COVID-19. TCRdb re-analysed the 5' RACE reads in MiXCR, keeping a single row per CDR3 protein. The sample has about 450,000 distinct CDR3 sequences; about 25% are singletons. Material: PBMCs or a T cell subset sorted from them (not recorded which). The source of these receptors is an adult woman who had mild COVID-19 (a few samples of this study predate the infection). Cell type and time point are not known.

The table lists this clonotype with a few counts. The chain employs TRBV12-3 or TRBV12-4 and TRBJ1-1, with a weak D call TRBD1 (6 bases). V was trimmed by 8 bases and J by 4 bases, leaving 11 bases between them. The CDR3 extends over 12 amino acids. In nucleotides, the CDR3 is TGTGCCAGCCACAGGGAGGGCACTGAAGCTTTCTTT. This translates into CASHREGTEAFF.

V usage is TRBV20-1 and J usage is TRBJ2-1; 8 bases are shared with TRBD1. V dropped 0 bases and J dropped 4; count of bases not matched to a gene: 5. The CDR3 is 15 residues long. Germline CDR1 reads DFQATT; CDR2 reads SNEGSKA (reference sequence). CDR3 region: CSARDDRGGYNEQFF. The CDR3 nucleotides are TGCAGTGCTAGAGACGACAGGGGCGGATACAATGAGCAGTTCTTC.

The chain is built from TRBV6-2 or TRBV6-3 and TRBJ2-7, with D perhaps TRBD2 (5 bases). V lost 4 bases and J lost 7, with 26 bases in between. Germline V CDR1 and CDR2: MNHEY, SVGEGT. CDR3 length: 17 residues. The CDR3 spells CASSSDGIRPNSLEQYF. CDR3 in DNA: TGTGCCAGCAGTTCCGACGGGATAAGACCGAATTCGTTGGAGCAGTACTTC.

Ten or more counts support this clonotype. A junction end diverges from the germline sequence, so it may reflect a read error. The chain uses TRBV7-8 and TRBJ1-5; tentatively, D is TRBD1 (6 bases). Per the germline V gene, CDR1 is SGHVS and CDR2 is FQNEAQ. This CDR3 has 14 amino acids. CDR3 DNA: TGTGCCAGCACCTTAAGGGGGGATTTTGGGCCCCAGCATTTT. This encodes CASTLRGDFGPQHF.

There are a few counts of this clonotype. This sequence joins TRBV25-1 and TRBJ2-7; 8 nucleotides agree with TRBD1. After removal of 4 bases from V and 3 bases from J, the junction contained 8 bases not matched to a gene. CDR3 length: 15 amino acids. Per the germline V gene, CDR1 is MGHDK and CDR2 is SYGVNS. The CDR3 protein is CASSGDDRGSYEQYF. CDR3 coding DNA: TGTGCCAGCAGTGGCGACGACAGGGGAAGCTACGAGCAGTACTTC.

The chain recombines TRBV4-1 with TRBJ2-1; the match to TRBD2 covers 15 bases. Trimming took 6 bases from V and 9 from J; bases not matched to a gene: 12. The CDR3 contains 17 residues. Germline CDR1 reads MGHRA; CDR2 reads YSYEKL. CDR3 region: CASSLSGTSGGIREQFF. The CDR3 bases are TGCGCCAGCAGTCTTTCCGGGACTAGCGGGGGGATTCGTGAGCAGTTCTTC.